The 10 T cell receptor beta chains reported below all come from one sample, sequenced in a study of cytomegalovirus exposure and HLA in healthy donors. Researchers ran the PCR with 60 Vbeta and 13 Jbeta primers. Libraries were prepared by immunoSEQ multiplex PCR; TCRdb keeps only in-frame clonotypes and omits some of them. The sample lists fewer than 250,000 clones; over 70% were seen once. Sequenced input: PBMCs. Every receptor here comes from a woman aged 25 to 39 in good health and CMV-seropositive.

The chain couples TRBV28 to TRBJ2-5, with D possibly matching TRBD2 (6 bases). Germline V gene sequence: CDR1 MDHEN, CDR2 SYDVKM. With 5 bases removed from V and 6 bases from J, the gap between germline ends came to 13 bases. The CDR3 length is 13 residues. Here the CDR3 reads CASSGPGRKTQYF. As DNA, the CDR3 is TGTGCCAGCAGTGGGCCAGGGAGGAAGACCCAGTACTTC. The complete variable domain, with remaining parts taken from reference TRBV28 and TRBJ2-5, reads DVKVTQSSRYLVKRTGEKVFLECVQDMDHENMFWYRQDPGLGLRLIYFSYDVKMKEKGDIPEGYSVSREKKERFSLILESASTNQTSMYLCASSGPGRKTQYFGPGTRLLVL.

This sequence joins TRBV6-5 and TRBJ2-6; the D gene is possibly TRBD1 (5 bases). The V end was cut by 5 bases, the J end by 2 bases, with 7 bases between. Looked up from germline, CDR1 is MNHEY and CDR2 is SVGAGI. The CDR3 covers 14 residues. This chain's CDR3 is CASSDSPGANVLTF. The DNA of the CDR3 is TGTGCCAGCAGTGACAGTCCTGGGGCCAACGTCCTGACTTTC.

The CDR3 loop is CASSDLDSSGEQFF. CDR3 DNA sequence: TGTGCCAGCAGTGACCTTGACTCTAGCGGTGAGCAGTTCTTC. The V and J genes are TRBV6-4 and TRBJ2-1; 7 bases agree with TRBD2. In germline, CDR1 is MRHNA, CDR2 SNTAGT. V shed 2 bases, J shed 9 bases, and the junction held 7 bases outside the gene matches. This CDR3 is 14 amino acids long.

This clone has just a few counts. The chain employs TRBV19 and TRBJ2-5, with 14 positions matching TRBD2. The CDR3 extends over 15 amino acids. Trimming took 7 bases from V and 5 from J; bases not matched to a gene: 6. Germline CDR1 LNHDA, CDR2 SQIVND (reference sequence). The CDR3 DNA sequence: TGTGCCAGTACCGGGACTAGCGGGAGAGGGGAGACCCAGTACTTC. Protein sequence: CASTGTSGRGETQYF. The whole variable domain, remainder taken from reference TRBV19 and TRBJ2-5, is DGGITQSPKYLFRKEGQNVTLSCEQNLNHDAMYWYRQDPGQGLRLIYYSQIVNDFQKGDIAEGYSVSREKKESFPLTVTSAQKNPTAFYLCASTGTSGRGETQYFGPGTRLLVL.

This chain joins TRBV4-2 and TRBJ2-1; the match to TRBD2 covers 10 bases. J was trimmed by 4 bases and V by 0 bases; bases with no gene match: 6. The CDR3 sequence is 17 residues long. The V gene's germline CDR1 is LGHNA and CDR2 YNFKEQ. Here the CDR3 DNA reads TGTGCCAGCAGCCAAGACCTAGCGGGAGACATATACAATGAGCAGTTCTTC. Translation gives CASSQDLAGDIYNEQFF.

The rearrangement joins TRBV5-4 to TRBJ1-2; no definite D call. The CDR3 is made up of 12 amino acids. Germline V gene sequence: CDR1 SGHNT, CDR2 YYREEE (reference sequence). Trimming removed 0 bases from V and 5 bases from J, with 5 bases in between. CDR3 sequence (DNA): TGTGCCAGCAGCTTGGTCCGTTATGGCTACACCTTC. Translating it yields CASSLVRYGYTF.

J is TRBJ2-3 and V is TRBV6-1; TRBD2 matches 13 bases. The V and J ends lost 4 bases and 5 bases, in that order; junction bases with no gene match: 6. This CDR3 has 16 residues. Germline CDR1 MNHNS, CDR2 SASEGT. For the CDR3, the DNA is TGTGCCAGCAGTGCATGGACTAGCGGGAGAAAAGATACGCAGTATTTT. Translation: CASSAWTSGRKDTQYF.

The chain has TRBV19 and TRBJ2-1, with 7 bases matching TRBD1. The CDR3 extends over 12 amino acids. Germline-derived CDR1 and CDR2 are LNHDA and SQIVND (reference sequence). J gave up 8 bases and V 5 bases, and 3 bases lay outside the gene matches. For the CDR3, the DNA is TGTGCCAGTAGTCCACAGGGGTATGAGCAGTTCTTC. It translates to CASSPQGYEQFF.

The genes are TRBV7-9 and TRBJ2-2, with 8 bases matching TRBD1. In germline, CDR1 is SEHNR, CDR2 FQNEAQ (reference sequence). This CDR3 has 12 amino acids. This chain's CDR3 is CGGQANTGELFF. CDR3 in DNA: TGTGGGGGACAGGCGAACACCGGGGAGCTGTTTTTT.

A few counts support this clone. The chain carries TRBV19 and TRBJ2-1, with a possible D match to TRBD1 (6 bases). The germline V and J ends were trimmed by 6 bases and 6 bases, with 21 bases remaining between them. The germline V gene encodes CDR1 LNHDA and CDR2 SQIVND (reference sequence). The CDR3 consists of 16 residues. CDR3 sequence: CASRPHRASPTNEQFF. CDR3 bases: TGTGCCAGTAGGCCACACAGGGCAAGCCCCACCAATGAGCAGTTCTTC.